What follows are 28 T cell receptor beta chains derived from one specimen sequenced in a study of blood T cell repertoires in COVID-19. Libraries were prepared by immunoSEQ multiplex PCR; TCRdb keeps only in-frame clonotypes and omits some of them. The table has roughly 250,000 clones, 65% to 80% seen once; the top ten hold roughly 4.2%. What was sequenced was peripheral blood. The origin of the receptors is a woman aged 40 to 50 with active or convalescent COVID-19.

V usage is TRBV19 and J usage is TRBJ2-1; D remains ambiguous. V gave up 3 bases and J gave up 7 bases, with 13 bases separating them. CDR3 size: 14 residues. Per germline, CDR1 LNHDA and CDR2 SQIVND (reference sequence). The CDR3 here is CASSIENLRNEQFF. The CDR3 nucleotides read TGTGCCAGTAGTATCGAAAACTTAAGAAATGAGCAGTTCTTC.

This rearrangement joins TRBV6-6 to TRBJ1-1; 8 bases align to TRBD1. In germline, CDR1 is MNHNY, CDR2 SVGAGI (reference sequence). The V segment lost 7 bases and the J segment 4 bases; nucleotides outside the gene matches: 11. This CDR3 is built from 15 residues. The CDR3, as DNA: TGTGCCAGCAACACTCAGCAGGGGGCAAGCACTGAAGCTTTCTTT. Encoded protein: CASNTQQGASTEAFF.

This clone was seen only once. The CDR3 DNA reads as TGTGCCAGCAGTTACTCGACAGGGGCTTTTTGGAATGGCTACACCTTC. As protein: CASSYSTGAFWNGYTF. The chain is built from TRBV6-5 and TRBJ1-2, with 8 bases that match TRBD1. After removal of 0 bases from V and 6 bases from J, the junction contained 9 bases not matched to a gene. The germline CDR1 and CDR2 sequences are MNHEY and SVGAGI. This CDR3 contains 16 residues.

This clone appeared a few times. This chain links TRBV5-1 with TRBJ1-5; D possibly corresponds to TRBD1 (5 bases). In germline, CDR1 is SGHRS, CDR2 YFSETQ. Trimming took 0 bases from V and 4 from J, leaving 11 bases between them. This CDR3 comprises 15 residues. CDR3 DNA: TGCGCCAGCAGCTTGGAGGGGCGGGGGAATCAGCCCCAGCATTTT. Protein product: CASSLEGRGNQPQHF. Complete variable domain (other parts from reference TRBV5-1 and TRBJ1-5): KAGVTQTPRYLIKTRGQQVTLSCSPISGHRSVSWYQQTPGQGLQFLFEYFSETQRNKGNFPGRFSGRQFSNSRSEMNVSTLELGDSALYLCASSLEGRGNQPQHFGDGTRLSIL.

The genes are TRBV27 and TRBJ1-1; D is undetermined. The CDR3 consists of 15 residues. Germline V lookup: CDR1 MNHEY, CDR2 SMNVEV (reference sequence). V was trimmed by 1 base and J by 1 base, leaving 10 bases between them. The CDR3 nucleotides are TGTGCCAGCAGTTTATGGGCCTCCGAGAACACTGAAGCTTTCTTT. Translated: CASSLWASENTEAFF.

The CDR3 DNA follows: TGTGCCAGCAGCCGAACAGGGTTTAATCAGCCCCAGCATTTT. This encodes CASSRTGFNQPQHF. V and J are TRBV2 and TRBJ1-5; maybe TRBD1 (6 bases). The V end was cut by 6 bases, the J end by 4 bases, with 13 bases between. Germline CDR1 reads SNHLY; CDR2 reads FYNNEI. The CDR3 runs 14 residues.

The chain recombines TRBV9 with TRBJ2-5, with a weak D call TRBD1 (5 bases). V was cut by 0 bases and J by 4 bases, with 10 bases left in between. Germline loops: CDR1 SGDLS, CDR2 YYNGEE. The CDR3 sequence is 14 residues long. This chain's CDR3 is CASSVGQGRETQYF. The CDR3 DNA reads as TGTGCCAGCAGCGTAGGCCAGGGTCGAGAGACCCAGTACTTC.

The gene calls are TRBV7-2 and TRBJ1-1, with D maybe TRBD1 (6 bases). This CDR3 has 15 residues. Deletions cut 0 bases from V and 4 bases from J, with 12 bases between. The V gene's germline CDR1 is SGHTA and CDR2 FQGNSA. CDR3 residues: CASSLALQGSTEAFF. CDR3 nucleotide sequence: TGTGCCAGCAGCTTAGCCCTACAGGGTAGCACTGAAGCTTTCTTT.

The chain couples TRBV7-9 to TRBJ2-7, with a weak D call TRBD1 (6 bases). Trimming took 5 bases from V and 3 from J, leaving 8 bases between them. The CDR3 has 12 residues. In germline, CDR1 is SEHNR, CDR2 FQNEAQ (reference sequence). The DNA of the CDR3 is TGTGCCAGCAGCATGACAGGCTACGAGCAGTACTTC. It translates to CASSMTGYEQYF.

This chain connects TRBV10-1 to TRBJ2-4, with D perhaps matching TRBD1 (6 bases). Germline loops: CDR1 WNHNN, CDR2 SYGVQD (reference sequence). The CDR3 runs 15 residues. The ends were cut back, 4 bases at V and 1 base at J, with 11 bases in the middle. The DNA of the CDR3 is TGCGCCAGCAGTGTTGGGGGCTTGGCCAAAAACATTCAGTACTTC. Protein: CASSVGGLAKNIQYF.

This clone occurred once. The chain combines TRBV5-1 with TRBJ1-1, with D unresolved. This CDR3 spans 12 amino acids. V lost 7 bases and J 3 bases, leaving 10 bases between the germline ends. Germline CDR1 reads SGHRS; CDR2 reads YFSETQ. CDR3 loop: CASGFGDTEAFF. The CDR3 coding sequence is TGCGCCAGCGGGTTCGGGGACACTGAAGCTTTCTTT.

This sequence joins TRBV10-3 and TRBJ2-3; 9 bases are shared with TRBD2. Germline-derived CDR1 and CDR2 are ENHRY and SYGVKD. The J segment lost 4 bases and the V segment lost 0 bases, leaving 8 bases of the junction unmatched. CDR3 length equals 17 residues. The chain's CDR3 is CAISESMNGGGADTQYF. The CDR3 coding sequence is TGTGCCATCAGTGAGTCGATGAATGGCGGGGGGGCAGATACGCAGTATTTT.

V gene TRBV5-4 combines with J gene TRBJ2-5, with 10 bases identical to TRBD2. The V segment lost 1 base and the J segment 5 bases; nucleotides outside the gene matches: 5. The CDR3 spans 15 residues. Germline V gene data show CDR1 as SGHNT and CDR2 as YYREEE (reference sequence). As DNA, the CDR3 is TGTGCCAGCAGCTTGAAGCTAGCGGGGGCCGAGACCCAGTACTTC. Its translation: CASSLKLAGAETQYF.

With respect to this clone: One end of the junction fails to match germline, which may point to a read error. The chain combines TRBV19 with TRBJ2-2; TRBD2 is a possible D gene (7 bases). This CDR3 spans 19 amino acids. Germline CDR1 and CDR2: LNHDA and SQIVND (reference sequence). The CDR3 DNA reads TGTGCCAGTCGTATCCCTCTGCCACGGGGGGCGGCGAACACCGGGGAGCTGTTTTTT. This gives the protein CASRIPLPRGAANTGELFF.

The genes are TRBV9 and TRBJ2-6, with 10 positions matching TRBD1. With V trimmed by 5 bases and J by 4 bases, 9 bases remained unmatched. CDR3 size: 17 residues. CDR1 and CDR2 (germline): SGDLS, YYNGEE. CDR3 DNA sequence: TGTGCCAGCAGACCCGGGACAGGGGTTCGGGGGGCCAACGTCCTGACTTTC. This translates into CASRPGTGVRGANVLTF. The full variable domain, its missing parts supplied by reference TRBV9 and TRBJ2-6, is DSGVTQTPKHLITATGQRVTLRCSPRSGDLSVYWYQQSLDQGLQFLIQYYNGEERAKGNILERFSAQQFPDLHSELNLSSLELGDSALYFCASRPGTGVRGANVLTFGAGSRLTVL.

The rearrangement uses TRBV9 and TRBJ1-1; D not certain. V dropped 3 bases and J dropped 1 base, with 13 bases sitting between them. The length of the CDR3 is 15 residues. CDR1 is SGDLS and CDR2 is YYNGEE in the germline V gene. The CDR3 is CASSGGNSRNTEAFF. DNA for the CDR3: TGTGCCAGCAGCGGCGGGAACTCGCGGAACACTGAAGCTTTCTTT.

The rearrangement uses TRBV23-1 and TRBJ1-2; D uncertain. TRBV23-1 is noted as an ORF with a role that remains uncertain. The CDR3 spans 18 residues. V shed 4 bases and J shed 4 bases, with 25 bases lying between them. The CDR3 bases are TGCGCCAGCAGTCTGGCCCACGATTACTGGGTCAGCGTCTATGGCTACACCTTC. The encoded protein is CASSLAHDYWVSVYGYTF.

The chain links TRBV3-1 (or the pseudogene TRBV3-2) to TRBJ1-2; perhaps TRBD1 as D (6 bases). Trimming removed 0 bases at V and 4 bases at J, with 18 bases between. The CDR3 runs to 17 residues. From germline, CDR1 is LGHDT and CDR2 YNNKEL (reference sequence). CDR3 protein: CASSQDIRWTDTYGYTF. The CDR3, as DNA: TGTGCCAGCAGCCAAGATATCCGGTGGACAGACACCTATGGCTACACCTTC.

V is TRBV4-2 and J is TRBJ2-7; 10 nucleotides align to TRBD2. V lost 1 base, J lost 5 bases, and 5 bases stayed unmatched. Looked up from germline, CDR1 is LGHNA and CDR2 is YNFKEQ. The CDR3 consists of 15 residues. CDR3 in DNA: TGTGCCAGCAGCCAAGTGAGCGGGGGGGCTGACGAGCAGTACTTC. It specifies CASSQVSGGADEQYF.

The chain employs TRBV18 and TRBJ1-5, with TRBD1 matching 9 bases. This CDR3 has 15 amino acids. Germline lookup yields CDR1 KGHSH and CDR2 LQKENI. With V trimmed by 0 bases and J by 5 bases, 2 bases remained unmatched. The CDR3 bases are TGTGCCAGCTCACCACCGGGACAGGGCTATCAGCCCCAGCATTTT. Protein sequence: CASSPPGQGYQPQHF.

The V gene is TRBV27, the J gene TRBJ1-5; TRBD1 matches 7 bases. In germline, CDR1 is MNHEY, CDR2 SMNVEV (reference sequence). V shed 5 bases, J shed 1 base, and the junction held 5 bases outside the gene matches. The CDR3 length is 15 residues. This CDR3 reads CASSPSGQSNQPQHF. The CDR3 DNA is TGTGCCAGCAGTCCCTCGGGACAGAGCAATCAGCCCCAGCATTTT.

The chain uses TRBV16 and TRBJ1-5; a weak D match, TRBD1 (5 bases). Trimming took 2 bases from V and 2 from J, leaving 13 bases between them. This CDR3 region has 16 residues. Germline assignment: CDR1 KGHSY and CDR2 FQNENV. CDR3 in amino acids: CASSQTDTGGNQPQHF. CDR3 DNA: TGTGCCAGCAGCCAAACGGACACGGGGGGCAATCAGCCCCAGCATTTT.

The chain couples TRBV30 to TRBJ2-7; 10 bases are shared with TRBD1. After removal of 5 bases from V and 3 bases from J, the junction contained 4 bases not matched to a gene. The germline V gene has CDR1 GTSNPN and CDR2 SVGIG (reference sequence). The CDR3 length is 13 residues. CDR3: CAWGRTGGYEQYF. The CDR3 coding sequence is TGTGCCTGGGGGAGGACAGGGGGCTACGAGCAGTACTTC. The full variable domain, in which reference TRBV30 and TRBJ2-7 provide the parts outside the CDR3, is SQTIHQWPATLVQPVGSPLSLECTVEGTSNPNLYWYRQAAGRGLQLLFYSVGIGQISSEVPQNLSASRPQDRQFILSSKKLLLSDSGFYLCAWGRTGGYEQYFGPGTRLTVT.

The CDR3: CASSHRQGARDTEAFF. The CDR3, as DNA: TGCGCCAGCAGCCACCGACAGGGGGCGAGAGACACTGAAGCTTTCTTT. The genes are TRBV5-1 and TRBJ1-1; 10 bases fit TRBD1. Looked up from germline, CDR1 is SGHRS and CDR2 is YFSETQ. This CDR3 has 16 residues. The ends lost 4 bases at V and 3 bases at J; junction bases unmatched: 9.

J is TRBJ2-1 and V is TRBV28; 13 bases line up with TRBD2. The CDR3 covers 16 residues. Germline V lookup: CDR1 MDHEN, CDR2 SYDVKM. V shed 3 bases, J shed 10 bases, and the junction held 9 bases outside the gene matches. This chain's CDR3 is CASSLIGLAGAQEQFF. DNA for the CDR3: TGTGCCAGCAGTTTGATTGGACTAGCGGGGGCTCAGGAGCAGTTCTTC.

The rearrangement links TRBV4-1 to TRBJ1-1; the D is unclear. Per germline, CDR1 MGHRA and CDR2 YSYEKL. This CDR3 has 12 amino acids. Trimming stripped 0 bases from V and 11 bases from J, with 10 bases between. As DNA, the CDR3 is TGCGCCAGCAGCCAAGACCTCGGGGTTGCTTTCTTT. Residues: CASSQDLGVAFF.

There are a few counts of this clone. The J gene is TRBJ1-5, the V gene TRBV3-1 (or the pseudogene TRBV3-2); D call uncertain. The CDR3 has 11 amino acids. The V and J ends lost 6 bases and 8 bases respectively, with 8 bases between them. Germline assignment: CDR1 LGHDT and CDR2 YNNKEL (reference sequence). The chain's CDR3 is CASSPKEPQHF. CDR3 in DNA: TGTGCCAGCAGTCCTAAAGAGCCCCAGCATTTT.

The chain couples TRBV6-1 to TRBJ1-6, with a tentative D call TRBD1 (5 bases). The CDR3 is 15 amino acids. Trimming stripped 3 bases from V and 6 bases from J, with 12 bases between. Germline V gene lookup returns CDR1 MNHNS and CDR2 SASEGT. In DNA, the CDR3 is TGTGCCAGCAGTGAGCAGGGCGGTGGTAATTCACCCCTCCACTTT. Its translation: CASSEQGGGNSPLHF.